The next 15 T cell receptor beta chains were all read from a single sample in a study of OX40 agonist ivuxolimab in advanced cancers. Assay: immunoSEQ multiplex PCR; the TCRdb copy retains only in-frame clones and omits some. The table shows 85,000 to 95,000 clones, with roughly nine tenths occurring only once. The sequencing used CD4+ or CD8+ T cells sorted from blood, collected in a trial of the OX40 agonist ivuxolimab. The receptors originated from an adult with an advanced solid tumor such as melanoma, head and neck, liver or kidney cancer.

This chain uses TRBV10-3 with TRBJ1-2; 8 bases match TRBD1. The CDR3 has 14 residues. Looked up from germline, CDR1 is ENHRY and CDR2 is SYGVKD. V trimming: 6 bases; J trimming: 6 bases; junction bases outside the gene matches: 9. The CDR3 coding sequence is TGTGCCATCAGGGCCGAGGACAGGGTTAATGGCTACACCTTC. This translates into CAIRAEDRVNGYTF.

This clone was recorded only once. This chain connects TRBV7-9 to TRBJ2-1; 8 bases agree with TRBD2. Germline loops: CDR1 SEHNR, CDR2 FQNEAQ (reference sequence). V lost 6 bases, J lost 5 bases, and 9 bases stayed unmatched. This CDR3 comprises 15 residues. CDR3 loop: CASRSGLVGNNEQFF. Written as DNA, the CDR3 is TGTGCCAGCAGGTCGGGACTAGTAGGAAACAATGAGCAGTTCTTC.

The rearrangement links TRBV5-1 to TRBJ1-2, with a possible D match to TRBD1 (5 bases). Germline CDR1 SGHRS, CDR2 YFSETQ. This CDR3 has 14 amino acids. Trimming cost V 5 bases and J 7 bases, with 18 bases left between them. The CDR3 loop is CASSESPDIVGYTF. In nucleotides, the CDR3 is TGCGCCAGCAGTGAATCCCCGGACATTGTTGGCTACACCTTC.

The V call is TRBV19, the J call TRBJ1-2; 8 positions match TRBD1. Germline-derived CDR1 and CDR2 are LNHDA and SQIVND (reference sequence). The CDR3 runs to 12 residues. V dropped 6 bases and J dropped 8; count of bases not matched to a gene: 5. The CDR3 loop reads CASRQTGDGYTF. Here the CDR3 DNA reads TGTGCCAGTAGGCAGACAGGGGACGGCTACACCTTC.

This clone appeared a few times. In nucleotides, the CDR3 is TGTGCCAGCAGGGACCCGGGGGAGCAGTACTTC. This encodes CASRDPGEQYF. The gene calls are TRBV7-8 and TRBJ2-7; possible D gene TRBD2, 5 bases. V lost 6 bases, J lost 7 bases, and 10 bases lay in between. This CDR3 has 11 amino acids. Germline V gene data show CDR1 as SGHVS and CDR2 as FQNEAQ.

The V and J genes are TRBV15 and TRBJ2-7, with 7 bases that match TRBD2. There are 16 residues in the CDR3. V lost 5 bases and J lost 3; bases outside the gene matches: 13. Germline V gene lookup returns CDR1 LNHNV and CDR2 YYDKDF (reference sequence). This chain's CDR3 is CATSPTYAGEFYEQYF. The CDR3 nucleotides read TGTGCCACCAGCCCTACCTATGCGGGAGAGTTCTACGAGCAGTACTTC.

The rearrangement uses TRBV7-2 and TRBJ2-5; D unresolved. The CDR3 sequence is 12 residues long. Germline-derived CDR1 and CDR2 are SGHTA and FQGNSA. Trimming pared 1 base from V and 5 bases from J, leaving 5 bases between. In nucleotides, the CDR3 is TGTGCCAGCAGCTTAGTTACGGAGACCCAGTACTTC. Amino acids: CASSLVTETQYF.

The chain combines TRBV30 with TRBJ2-2, with TRBD1 identical over 7 bases. Germline CDR1 reads GTSNPN; CDR2 reads SVGIG (reference sequence). The ends lost 7 bases at V and 6 bases at J; junction bases unmatched: 5. The CDR3 sequence is 12 residues long. DNA for the CDR3: TGTGCCTTTCGACAGGGCCCCGGGGAGCTGTTTTTT. Translation gives CAFRQGPGELFF.

This clone was seen a handful of times. The genes are TRBV19 and TRBJ1-5, with 7 bases identical to TRBD1. Germline trimming cut 5 bases from V and 4 bases from J; bases unmatched to any gene: 5. Germline V gives CDR1 LNHDA, CDR2 SQIVND (reference sequence). CDR3 length: 14 residues. The CDR3 region is CASSADRVNQPQHF. Written as DNA, the CDR3 is TGTGCCAGTAGTGCCGACAGGGTGAATCAGCCCCAGCATTTT.

In its sample, this clone was seen a few times. This chain connects TRBV27 to TRBJ1-6; D is undetermined. CDR1 and CDR2 (germline): MNHEY, SMNVEV (reference sequence). The CDR3 length is 15 residues. Trimming shortened V by 2 bases and J by 5 bases, and 10 bases separated the two germline ends. The chain's CDR3 is CASSLSPWNNSPLHF. In DNA form, the CDR3 reads TGTGCCAGCAGTTTAAGTCCGTGGAATAATTCACCCCTCCACTTT.

The chain is built from TRBV7-2 and TRBJ2-7; D may be TRBD1 (5 bases). Germline V gene lookup returns CDR1 SGHTA and CDR2 FQGNSA. CDR3 length: 12 residues. V shed 2 bases and J shed 3 bases, with 5 bases lying between them. This CDR3 reads CASSLQGYEQYF. The CDR3 DNA is TGTGCCAGCAGCTTACAGGGCTACGAGCAGTACTTC.

The chain is built from TRBV4-2 and TRBJ1-2; perhaps TRBD1 as D (6 bases). Trimming removed 4 bases at V and 8 bases at J, with 17 bases between. Germline V gene sequence: CDR1 LGHNA, CDR2 YNFKEQ. The CDR3 sequence is 14 residues long. CDR3 nucleotide sequence: TGTGCCAGCAGCCCTACAGCTAAGGGGGACGGCTACACCTTC. Encoded protein: CASSPTAKGDGYTF.

The chain employs TRBV11-2 and TRBJ1-4; a weak D match, TRBD1 (6 bases). CDR1 is SGHAT and CDR2 is FQNNGV in the germline V gene. This CDR3 contains 16 residues. V lost 2 bases, J lost 0 bases, and 10 bases lay in between. CDR3 nucleotides: TGTGCCAGCAGCTTAAGAGGGGGAGCAACTAATGAAAAACTGTTTTTT. It codes for CASSLRGGATNEKLFF.

This clone was found once. This CDR3 reads CASSLVAGGFDEQYF. CDR3 coding DNA: TGTGCCAGCAGCTTAGTAGCAGGGGGCTTCGACGAGCAGTACTTC. V gene TRBV7-2 combines with J gene TRBJ2-7; 8 bases are a match to TRBD1. The V gene's germline CDR1 is SGHTA and CDR2 FQGNSA. This CDR3 spans 15 amino acids. V was pared by 1 base and J by 5 bases, with 7 bases of the junction left unmatched.

The chain combines TRBV19 with TRBJ2-5, with a possible D match to TRBD1 (6 bases). The ends were cut back, 4 bases at V and 4 bases at J, with 25 bases in the middle. This CDR3 comprises 18 residues. CDR1 and CDR2 from the germline V gene are LNHDA and SQIVND (reference sequence). The CDR3 loop is CASSKRRLSTGLGETQYF. For the CDR3, the DNA is TGTGCCAGTAGTAAAAGGAGGCTCAGTACAGGGCTGGGAGAGACCCAGTACTTC.